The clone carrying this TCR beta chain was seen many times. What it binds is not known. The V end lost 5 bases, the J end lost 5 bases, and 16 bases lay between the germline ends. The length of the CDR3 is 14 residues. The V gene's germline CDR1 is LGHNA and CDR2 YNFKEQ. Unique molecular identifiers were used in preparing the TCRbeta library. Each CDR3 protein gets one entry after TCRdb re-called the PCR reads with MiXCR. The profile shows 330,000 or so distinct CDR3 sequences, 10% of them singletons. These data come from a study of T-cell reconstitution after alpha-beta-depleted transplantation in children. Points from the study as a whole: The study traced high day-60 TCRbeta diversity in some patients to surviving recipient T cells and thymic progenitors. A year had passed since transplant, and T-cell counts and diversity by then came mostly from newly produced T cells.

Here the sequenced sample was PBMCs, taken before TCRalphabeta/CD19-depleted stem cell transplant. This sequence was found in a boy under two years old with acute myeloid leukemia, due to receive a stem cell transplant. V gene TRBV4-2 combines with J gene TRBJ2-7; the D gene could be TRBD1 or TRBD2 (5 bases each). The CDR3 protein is CASSASGPLDEQYF. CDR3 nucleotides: TGTGCCAGCAGCGCTTCGGGACCCCTCGACGAGCAGTACTTC.